Following are 8 T cell receptor beta chains from one sample sequenced in a study of response to subunit inactivated influenza vaccine. TCRdb redid the calling of the RT-PCR reads with MiXCR, one entry per CDR3 protein. Found here are 550,000 to 800,000 distinct CDR3 sequences, 11% to 15% of them singletons; the top ten hold around 6.5%. Source: PBMCs from blood, taken about 14 days before vaccination. Source of these receptors: a man in his fifties who received an inactivated influenza vaccine.

This clonotype was recorded at least ten times. The gene calls are TRBV20-1 and TRBJ2-2; TRBD1 is a possible D gene (5 bases). This CDR3 has 16 amino acids. The V gene lost 0 bases and the J gene lost 0 bases, with 11 bases spanning the gap. Germline lookup yields CDR1 DFQATT and CDR2 SNEGSKA (reference sequence). CDR3 protein: CSARDVQGTNTGELFF. The CDR3 bases are TGCAGTGCTAGAGATGTCCAGGGAACGAACACCGGGGAGCTGTTTTTT.

This clonotype came up a few times. CDR3: CASSQVGGLNTEAFF. CDR3 in DNA: TGTGCCAGCAGCCAAGTCGGGGGGCTGAACACTGAAGCTTTCTTT. The chain combines TRBV4-2 with TRBJ1-1; maybe TRBD1 (6 bases). CDR1 and CDR2 from the germline V gene are LGHNA and YNFKEQ. CDR3 length: 15 amino acids. V lost 1 base to trimming and J lost 0 bases, with 9 bases between them.

The chain couples TRBV6-1 to TRBJ2-7; 10 bases are shared with TRBD1. Germline CDR1 reads MNHNS; CDR2 reads SASEGT. The CDR3 length is 16 residues. V lost 5 bases, J lost 3 bases, and 10 bases stayed unmatched. The CDR3 region has the DNA TGTGCCAGCAGTAAGGGACAGGGGAGGAGAGGCTACGAGCAGTACTTC. The encoded protein is CASSKGQGRRGYEQYF.

The chain links TRBV5-1 to TRBJ1-1, with D hard to call. The V gene's germline CDR1 is SGHRS and CDR2 YFSETQ. V was pared by 5 bases and J by 2 bases, with 16 bases between. The CDR3 runs to 15 residues. The CDR3: CASSFKASVNTEAFF. The CDR3, as DNA: TGCGCCAGCAGTTTTAAGGCCTCAGTAAACACTGAAGCTTTCTTT.

The chain is built from TRBV20-1 and TRBJ1-4, with 9 bases aligning to TRBD1. Germline V gene data show CDR1 as DFQATT and CDR2 as SNEGSKA (reference sequence). The CDR3 consists of 14 residues. J gave up 7 bases and V 4 bases, and 7 bases lay outside the gene matches. The CDR3 DNA reads as TGCAGTGCTACCGACGGGACAGGGTTTGAAAAACTGTTTTTT. Amino acids: CSATDGTGFEKLFF.

The CDR3, as DNA: TGTGCCAGCAGTTACCAAGTGGGAGGTTACGAGCAGTACTTC. Translating gives CASSYQVGGYEQYF. This chain uses TRBV6-5 with TRBJ2-7, with TRBD2 as a possible D gene (6 bases). The germline V gene has CDR1 MNHEY and CDR2 SVGAGI. CDR3 length: 14 residues. Trimming removed 2 bases at V and 4 bases at J, with 12 bases between.

There are a few counts of this clonotype. V gene TRBV20-1 combines with J gene TRBJ2-3, with 9 bases identical to TRBD2. The length of the CDR3 is 16 residues. Germline values: CDR1 DFQATT, CDR2 SNEGSKA (reference sequence). Trimming took 1 base from V and 4 from J; bases not matched to a gene: 9. For the CDR3, the DNA is TGCAGTGCTAGAGCGGCCGCGGGAGGGTGGGCAGATACGCAGTATTTT. Translation gives CSARAAAGGWADTQYF.

The chain is built from TRBV5-1 and TRBJ2-7; TRBD2 agrees at 10 bases. Germline CDR1 reads SGHRS; CDR2 reads YFSETQ. After removal of 2 bases from V and 4 bases from J, the junction contained 6 bases not matched to a gene. The CDR3 totals 15 residues. The chain's CDR3 is CASSFEAGGPYEQYF. CDR3 nucleotide sequence: TGCGCCAGCAGCTTCGAAGCGGGAGGGCCTTACGAGCAGTACTTC.